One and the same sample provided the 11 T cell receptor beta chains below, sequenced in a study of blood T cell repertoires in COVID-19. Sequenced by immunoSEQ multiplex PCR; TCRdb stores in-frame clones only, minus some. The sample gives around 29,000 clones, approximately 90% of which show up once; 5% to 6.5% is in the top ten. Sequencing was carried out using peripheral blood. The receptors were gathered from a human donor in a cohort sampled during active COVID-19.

CDR3 nucleotide sequence: TGTGCCAGCAGCCCGGGACAGGGAACGATCAATTCTGAGCAGTTCTTC. This translates into CASSPGQGTINSEQFF. The chain recombines TRBV3-1 (or the pseudogene TRBV3-2) with TRBJ2-1; 9 bases line up with TRBD1. Germline V CDR1 and CDR2: LGHDT, YNNKEL (reference sequence). The CDR3 spans 16 residues. After removal of 4 bases from V and 9 bases from J, the junction contained 13 bases not matched to a gene.

The CDR3 nucleotides are TGTGCCAGCAGCTCACTACCACTCCTTCGGCCAGATACGCAGTATTTT. Protein: CASSSLPLLRPDTQYF. This chain joins TRBV5-6 and TRBJ2-3; D not certain. The V gene lost 3 bases and the J gene lost 4 bases, with 18 bases spanning the gap. The CDR3 is 16 residues long. Looked up from germline, CDR1 is SGHDT and CDR2 is YYEEEE. The variable domain in full, with the rest retrieved from reference TRBV5-6 and TRBJ2-3, is DAGVTQSPTHLIKTRGQQVTLRCSPKSGHDTVSWYQQALGQGPQFIFQYYEEEERQRGNFPDRFSGHQFPNYSSELNVNALLLGDSALYLCASSSLPLLRPDTQYFGPGTRLTVL.

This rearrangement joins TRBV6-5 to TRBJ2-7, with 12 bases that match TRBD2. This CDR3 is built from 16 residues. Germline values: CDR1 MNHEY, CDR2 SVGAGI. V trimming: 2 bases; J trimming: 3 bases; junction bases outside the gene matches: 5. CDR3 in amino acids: CASSYRLAGANYEQYF. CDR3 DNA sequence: TGTGCCAGCAGTTACCGACTAGCGGGGGCCAACTACGAGCAGTACTTC.

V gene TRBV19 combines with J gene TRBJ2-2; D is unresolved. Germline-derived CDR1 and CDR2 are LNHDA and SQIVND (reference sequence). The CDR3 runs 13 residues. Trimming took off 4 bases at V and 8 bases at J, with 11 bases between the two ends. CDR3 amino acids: CASSTTSLGELFF. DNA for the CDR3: TGTGCCAGTAGTACGACAAGTTTGGGGGAGCTGTTTTTT.

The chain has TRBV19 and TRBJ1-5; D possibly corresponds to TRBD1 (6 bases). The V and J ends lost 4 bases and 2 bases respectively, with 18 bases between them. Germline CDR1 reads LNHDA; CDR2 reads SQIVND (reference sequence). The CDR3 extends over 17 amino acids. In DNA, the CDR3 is TGTGCCAGTAGTACCCGACAGGCCGTGTCGGGCAATCAGCCCCAGCATTTT. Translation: CASSTRQAVSGNQPQHF.

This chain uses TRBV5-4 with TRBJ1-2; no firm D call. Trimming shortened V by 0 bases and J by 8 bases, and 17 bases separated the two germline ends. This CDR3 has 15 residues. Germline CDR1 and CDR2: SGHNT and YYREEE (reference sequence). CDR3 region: CASSLALSGWLGYTF. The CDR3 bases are TGTGCCAGCAGCTTGGCCCTATCGGGATGGCTCGGCTACACCTTC.

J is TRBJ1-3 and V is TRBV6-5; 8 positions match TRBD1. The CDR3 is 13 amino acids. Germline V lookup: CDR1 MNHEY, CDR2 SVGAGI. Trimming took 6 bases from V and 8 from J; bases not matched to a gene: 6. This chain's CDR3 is CASRVQGGDTIYF. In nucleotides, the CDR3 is TGTGCCAGCAGGGTACAGGGGGGGGACACCATATATTTT.

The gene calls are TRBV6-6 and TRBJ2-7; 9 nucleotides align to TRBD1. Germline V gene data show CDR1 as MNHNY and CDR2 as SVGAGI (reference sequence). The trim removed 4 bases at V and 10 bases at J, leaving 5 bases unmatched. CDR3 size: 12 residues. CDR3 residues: CASSSRTGVQYF. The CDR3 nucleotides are TGTGCCAGCAGTTCGCGGACAGGGGTTCAGTACTTC.

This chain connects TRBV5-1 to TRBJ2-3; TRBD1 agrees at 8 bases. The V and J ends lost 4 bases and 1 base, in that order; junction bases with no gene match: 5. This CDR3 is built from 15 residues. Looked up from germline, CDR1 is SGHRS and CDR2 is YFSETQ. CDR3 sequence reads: CASSNGQGGTDTQYF. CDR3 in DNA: TGCGCCAGCAGCAACGGACAGGGAGGCACAGATACGCAGTATTTT.

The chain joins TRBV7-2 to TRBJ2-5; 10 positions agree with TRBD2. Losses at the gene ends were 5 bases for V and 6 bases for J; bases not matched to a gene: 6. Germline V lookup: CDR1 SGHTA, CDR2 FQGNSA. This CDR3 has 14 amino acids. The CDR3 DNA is TGTGCCAGCAGCCCGGGACTAGCGTCGCAGACCCAGTACTTC. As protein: CASSPGLASQTQYF. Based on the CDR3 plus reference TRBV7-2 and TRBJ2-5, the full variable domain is GAGVSQSPSNKVTEKGKDVELRCDPISGHTALYWYRQSLGQGLEFLIYFQGNSAPDKSGLPSDRFSAERTGGSVSTLTIQRTQQEDSAVYLCASSPGLASQTQYFGPGTRLLVL.

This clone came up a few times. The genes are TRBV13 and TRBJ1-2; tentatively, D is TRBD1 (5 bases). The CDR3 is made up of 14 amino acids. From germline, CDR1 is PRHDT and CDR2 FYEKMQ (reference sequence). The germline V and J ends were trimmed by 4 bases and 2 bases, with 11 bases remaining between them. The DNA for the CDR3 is TGTGCCAGCAGCTCGAGGGACTCCAACTATGGCTACACCTTC. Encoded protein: CASSSRDSNYGYTF.